This T cell receptor (beta chain) was sequenced in a study of chemoradiotherapy in HPV16-positive cancers (dated by TCRdb to between 2021 and 2023). Looking at the study overall: Functional T-cell assays on cells from a couple of HPV16-positive patients defined candidate HPV-specific T-cell clones and common TCR motifs. The candidate HPV-specific TCRs and motifs were then tracked in TCR repertoires from more than 85 patients with HPV-related cancers. The study set out to ask whether T-cell immunity against the HPV oncoproteins E6 and E7 changes over the course of chemoradiotherapy and whether that immunity affects survival. What the authors observed across the whole study: Expansion of candidate HPV-specific clones and E7-related TCR motifs was observed in the tumor microenvironment during treatment, whereas no such expansion was observed for non-HPV-specific T cells. The functional definition of HPV-specific T cells came from only a couple of HPV16-positive patients, and the survival association was reported for HPV16-positive patients. In HPV16-positive patients, expansion of HPV-responsive T cells during chemoradiotherapy was associated with improved recurrence-free survival.

Repertoires were sampled repeatedly over the course of chemoradiotherapy so that clonal expansion in the tumor microenvironment could be followed. According to the germline V gene, CDR1 reads SGHTA and CDR2 reads FQGNSA. The CDR3, cysteine through phenylalanine, is 15 amino acids long. The entry retains the CDR3 DNA only, 45 bases that are in frame from base 1. V lost 5 bases and J lost 3 bases, and the count of bases not matched to a germline gene is 6. In regard to this clone: Its antigen remains unidentified. Base-call qualities are not available, and no considerably larger clone is one nucleotide away.

The library was prepared using the immunoSEQ multiplex PCR assay. TCRdb provides this immuneACCESS table in a form limited to in-frame rearrangements. Some clones are lacking; in checked studies, under half of them reflect an unresolved V gene, and why the rest are absent is not known. This sample gives some 25,000 clones in total; roughly 95% of them show up just once. The ten most abundant clones make up 2.5% to 3% of the sample. The sequence is built from TRBV7-2 and TRBJ1-3, with 8 bases matching TRBD1. This TCR was sampled from a human donor with HPV-associated anogenital cancer. The biological material was taken from a patient who underwent chemoradiotherapy. The DNA reads as follows: TGTGCCAGCAGCCTGGACAGGGTGTTTGGAAACACCATATATTTT. Protein translation: CASSLDRVFGNTIYF.